This TCR beta chain derives from a study of T cells in Graves' hyperthyroidism and ophthalmopathy. RNA transcripts gave rise to amplified TCR beta CDR3 regions. First-round RT-PCR of the TCR CDR3 relied on the HTBI primer set. TCRdb independently ran MiXCR on the multiplex PCR reads; one entry per CDR3 protein. The sample lists hundreds of thousands of distinct CDR3 sequences, 12% to 15% occurring once. Germline trimming cut 5 bases from V and 0 bases from J; bases unmatched to any gene: 5. The CDR3 contains 16 residues. This clonotype appeared many times. The sequence was obtained from a woman in her thirties or forties with Graves' hyperthyroidism. What was sequenced was blood. J is TRBJ2-7 and V is TRBV12-3 or TRBV12-4, with 12 bases lining up with TRBD2. CDR3 nucleotide sequence: TGTGCCAGCAGTCCGGGACTAGCGGGCAGCTCCTACGAGCAGTACTTC. Translation: CASSPGLAGSSYEQYF.